The subject of this entry is one T cell receptor beta chain. Germline V gene data show CDR1 as LNHDA and CDR2 as SQIVND (reference sequence). V was clipped by 5 bases and J by 0 bases, with 11 bases between them. The CDR3 has 15 amino acids. This specimen belongs to a study of blood T cell repertoires in COVID-19. At the level of the study: In each case, the material was cDNA or gDNA derived from T cells, B-cell-depleted T cells, or PBMCs.

In the authors' workflow: From reference gene primer amplification, estimates of nucleated cell counts were derived. Profiled with immunoSEQ multiplex PCR; TCRdb holds only in-frame clones, not every one. The V and J calls and clone size come from that table; D and trimming were worked out from the DNA. This sample has some 38,000 clones, with roughly nine tenths found just once. The sample was peripheral blood. This TCR was sampled from a man aged 45-65 years with active COVID-19. The rearrangement links TRBV19 to TRBJ1-3; D call uncertain. The CDR3 nucleotides read TGTGCCAGTAGTGAACAGAAAGCCTCTGGAAACACCATATATTTT. Its protein is CASSEQKASGNTIYF.